These T cell receptor beta chains were read from a single sample in a study of CD4 and CD8 cells across lung adenocarcinoma regions. TCRdb ran MiXCR on the PCR reads and lists one entry per CDR3 protein. The table shows about 12,000 distinct CDR3 sequences, with 47% occurring only once. The material sequenced was CD8+ T cells from the margin of a lung tumor. These receptors were collected from a male donor with lung adenocarcinoma. The CD4 and CD8 labels of this study may be unreliable. Each CDR3 is given with its conserved first and last residue. D genes are given only for firm matches. Expanded clones get a size class; other rows say once, few or many, or leave the size out.

TRBV10-3	.	TRBD1	TRBJ2-3	TGTGCCATCAAAACAGGGGCTGCTAGGACAGATACGCAGTATTTT	CAIKTGAARTDTQYF
TRBV10-3	.	TRBD2	TRBJ2-5	TGTGCCGGTCGGACGGGGGGGGGTGGCCAAGATACCCAGTACTTT	CAGRTGGGGQDTQYF
TRBV6-1	.	TRBD2	TRBJ2-1	TGTGCCAGCAGGAGCAGGGGGGGGGGGATACCCGGGACTAGCGGGACCCTCTCCTACAATGAGCAGTTCTTC	CASRSRGGGIPGTSGTLSYNEQFF
TRBV25-1	medium-sized	TRBD1	TRBJ2-5	TGTGCCAGCAGTTTCTACGGGACAGGACTCCAAGAGACCCAGTACTTC	CASSFYGTGLQETQYF
TRBV20-1	.	.	TRBJ2-3	TGCAGTGCTAGAGATCCTCGGGCGGATACGCAGTATTTT	CSARDPRADTQYF
TRBV6-5	.	TRBD2	TRBJ2-4	TGTGCCAGCAGTTACCCCCTAGCGACTAGCACAGACATGCAGTACTTC	CASSYPLATSTDMQYF
TRBV4-1	.	TRBD2	TRBJ2-7	TGCGCCAGCAGCCAAGGACTAGCGGGGGGCTACGAGCAGTACTTC	CASSQGLAGGYEQYF
TRBV10-2	.	.	TRBJ2-3	TGCGGCCCCCAGGCTGGGAGCCTAGATACGCAGTACTTT	CGPQAGSLDTQYF
TRBV27	.	.	TRBJ2-7	TGTGCCAGCAGTTTATACCTCGACAGAAACTACGAGCAGTACTTC	CASSLYLDRNYEQYF
TRBV27	.	.	TRBJ2-3	TGTGCCAGCGCTCGGGGGGCGGGACGTGGCACAGAGACCCAGTACTTT	CASARGAGRGTETQYF
TRBV6-1	few	TRBD1	TRBJ1-2	TGTGCCAGTGGAGGGACAGGGCGTAACTATGGCTACACCTTC	CASGGTGRNYGYTF
TRBV27	.	.	TRBJ2-3	TGTGCCAGCAGTCCACGTGGCACAGAGACGCAGTATTTT	CASSPRGTETQYF
TRBV6-5	medium-sized	.	TRBJ1-1	TGTGCCAGCAGCATCACCGGGTCGATTATGAACACTGAAGCTTTCTTT	CASSITGSIMNTEAFF
TRBV6-4	many	.	TRBJ2-2	TGTGCCAGCAGTGACCAGGGAACCGGGGAGCTGTTTTTT	CASSDQGTGELFF
TRBV6-1	.	.	TRBJ2-4	TGTGCCAGCGAGAGGGAGCTTACAGCCAAAAACACGCAGTATTTC	CASERELTAKNTQYF
TRBV24-1	.	.	TRBJ2-3	TGTGCCACCCAGGAGGCGTCTCGCACAGGGACGCTGTATTTT	CATQEASRTGTLYF
TRBV27	.	.	TRBJ2-5	TGTGCCAGCGGGGGGCGCGGGGGCCGAGGCAAAGAGACCCAGTACTTC	CASGGRGGRGKETQYF
TRBV10-3	few	.	TRBJ1-2	TGTGCCACCAAAACCGAGGCCCACTATGGCTACACCTTC	CATKTEAHYGYTF
TRBV6-1	.	.	TRBJ2-5	TGTGCCAGCAGTGAAGCGCTTCTTAACCTAGCCGGAGATTCCCAGTACTTC	CASSEALLNLAGDSQYF
TRBV12-3/TRBV12-4	once	.	TRBJ1-4	TGTGCCAGCAGTTTTTGGGGGGCTTCTGAAAAACTGTTTTTT	CASSFWGASEKLFF
TRBV11-3	few	.	TRBJ2-5	TGTGCCAGCAGCTTAGGCAGGGACGGAGAGACCCAGTACTTC	CASSLGRDGETQYF
TRBV6-1	many	.	TRBJ2-7	TGTGCCAGCAGTGAGGAGGCTAGGCTTCAGCAGTACTTC	CASSEEARLQQYF
TRBV6-2/TRBV6-3	few	.	TRBJ2-5	TGTGCCAGCAGCGGACAATTGGCGGAAGAGACCCAGTACTTC	CASSGQLAEETQYF
TRBV7-2	few	TRBD1	TRBJ2-5	TGTGCCAGCAGCTTAAAGGACAGGGTGCTGTACTTC	CASSLKDRVLYF
TRBV9	.	.	TRBJ1-1	TGTGCCAGCAGCGCGGACAGAAACACTGAAGCTTTCTTT	CASSADRNTEAFF
TRBV6-1	.	TRBD1	TRBJ1-6	TGTGCCAGCAGTCGAAAGGGGGCCATCTCCTATAATTCACCCCTCCACTTT	CASSRKGAISYNSPLHF
TRBV6-1	.	TRBD2	TRBJ2-1	TGTGCCAGCAGAATGGGACTAGCGGGAGCTCGGTACAATGCGCAGTTTTTT	CASRMGLAGARYNAQFF
TRBV12-3/TRBV12-4	few	TRBD1	TRBJ2-5	TGTGCCAGCAGTGCCACAGGGGGAAGTGAGCAGTACTTC	CASSATGGSEQYF
TRBV15	.	.	TRBJ2-1	TGTGCCACCAGCAGAGAGCCCTCCCAACACAATGAGCAGTTCTTC	CATSREPSQHNEQFF
TRBV20-1	few	TRBD2	TRBJ2-1	TGCAGTGCTAGAGATCCTAGCGGGAGGAATGAGCAGTTCTTC	CSARDPSGRNEQFF
TRBV6-1	.	.	TRBJ1-1	TGTGCCAGCAGTGATCTACTGAACAGGAGGGGCACTGAAGCTTTCTTT	CASSDLLNRRGTEAFF
TRBV10-3	.	.	TRBJ2-3	TGTGCCGGGGGGATCAGTTGCCCTAACACAGAGACGCAGTATTTC	CAGGISCPNTETQYF
TRBV6-1	.	.	TRBJ2-5	TGTGCCAGCACCGGGATAGGGGTTGGTTCTGGGGCCTACGTCCAGTACTTC	CASTGIGVGSGAYVQYF
TRBV10-1	medium-sized	.	TRBJ2-1	TGCGCCAGCAGCCCGGGCCATTACAATGAGCAGTTCTTC	CASSPGHYNEQFF
TRBV19	.	TRBD2	TRBJ2-3	TGTGCCACCCGACTAGCGGGAGTGGGGCATTATGTGGATACGCAGTATTTT	CATRLAGVGHYVDTQYF
TRBV27	.	TRBD1	TRBJ2-3	TGTGCCAGCAGTCCGCCCCCGGGACAGGGTATCGACCGTACGCAGTATTTT	CASSPPPGQGIDRTQYF
TRBV6-6	medium-sized	.	TRBJ2-1	TGTGCCAGCAGTTACTCTAAGTATCTGGATGAGCAGTTCTTC	CASSYSKYLDEQFF
TRBV7-3	many	TRBD1	TRBJ2-1	TGTGCCAGCAGCACCGGGACAGGGGGGTCCTACAATGAGCAGTTCTTC	CASSTGTGGSYNEQFF
TRBV4-3	few	.	TRBJ2-5	TGCGCCAGCAGCCAAGATCGGGAGACCCAGTACTTC	CASSQDRETQYF
TRBV6-6	medium-sized	TRBD2	TRBJ2-1	TGTGCCAGCAAGCAGGAAGCGGGAATAGCCAATGAGCAGTTCTTC	CASKQEAGIANEQFF
TRBV6-4	.	.	TRBJ2-5	TGTGCCAGCAGTGACTCGAGGAATTTAGGGTCAGAGGCCAGGACCCAGTACTTC	CASSDSRNLGSEARTQYF
TRBV6-1	few	TRBD2	TRBJ2-4	TGTGCCAGCAGCCCGCTAGCGGGAGGGCTAGATGAGCAGTACTTC	CASSPLAGGLDEQYF